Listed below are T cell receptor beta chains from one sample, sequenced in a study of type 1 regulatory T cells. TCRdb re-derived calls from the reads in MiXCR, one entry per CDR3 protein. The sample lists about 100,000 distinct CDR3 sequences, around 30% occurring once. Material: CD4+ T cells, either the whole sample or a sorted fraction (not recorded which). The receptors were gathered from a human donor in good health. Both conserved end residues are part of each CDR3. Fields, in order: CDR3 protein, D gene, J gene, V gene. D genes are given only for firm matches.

CDR3: CASSLQGAGTQYF; D: .; J: TRBJ2-5; V: TRBV28
CDR3: CATQRDRGFNEQFF; D: TRBD1; J: TRBJ2-1; V: TRBV19
CDR3: CSASHNEQFF; D: .; J: TRBJ2-1; V: TRBV20-1
CDR3: CASRRDSQNTQYF; D: TRBD1; J: TRBJ2-3; V: TRBV12-3/TRBV12-4
CDR3: CASSVRTGWANVLTF; D: TRBD1; J: TRBJ2-6; V: TRBV5-4
CDR3: CASSRTAESYEQYF; D: .; J: TRBJ2-7; V: TRBV6-1
CDR3: CASSLGVGYQPQHF; D: .; J: TRBJ1-5; V: TRBV7-9
CDR3: CASSSGHPTEAFF; D: .; J: TRBJ1-1; V: TRBV5-1
CDR3: CASSLLSSGSVNEQYF; D: TRBD2; J: TRBJ2-7; V: TRBV5-1
CDR3: CSARASKREGPGADTQYF; D: TRBD2; J: TRBJ2-3; V: TRBV20-1
CDR3: CASSPGTESMNTEAFF; D: TRBD1; J: TRBJ1-1; V: TRBV11-2
CDR3: CASIPFLAGGSNEQFF; D: TRBD2; J: TRBJ2-1; V: TRBV7-2
CDR3: CASSTDGLNTEAFF; D: .; J: TRBJ1-1; V: TRBV5-1
CDR3: CSVVRGGFYSSYEQYF; D: TRBD2; J: TRBJ2-7; V: TRBV29-1
CDR3: CSVGLAGGGYNEQFF; D: TRBD2; J: TRBJ2-1; V: TRBV20-1
CDR3: CASSQRDTGANVLTF; D: .; J: TRBJ2-6; V: TRBV3-1
CDR3: CSASGMGGTQPQHF; D: .; J: TRBJ1-5; V: TRBV20-1
CDR3: CASSQDTGGTEAFF; D: TRBD1; J: TRBJ1-1; V: TRBV3-1
CDR3: CASSTGTANYGYTF; D: TRBD1; J: TRBJ1-2; V: TRBV2
CDR3: CASSRSSGTNNEQFF; D: TRBD2; J: TRBJ2-1; V: TRBV7-3
CDR3: CASSSRTRADTQYF; D: .; J: TRBJ2-3; V: TRBV6-5
CDR3: CAWNSGGTEAFF; D: .; J: TRBJ1-1; V: TRBV30
CDR3: CSASRFLAVTVGEQYF; D: TRBD2; J: TRBJ2-7; V: TRBV20-1
CDR3: CAISELGFGGETQYF; D: .; J: TRBJ2-5; V: TRBV10-3
CDR3: CASSYLAGLAKNIQYF; D: TRBD2; J: TRBJ2-4; V: TRBV12-3/TRBV12-4
CDR3: CASSLTQGALYEQYF; D: TRBD1; J: TRBJ2-7; V: TRBV5-1
CDR3: CASSLAPHSNTGELFF; D: .; J: TRBJ2-2; V: TRBV7-8
CDR3: CAWSLGDADTQYF; D: .; J: TRBJ2-3; V: TRBV30
CDR3: CASSLTGQISTDTQYF; D: .; J: TRBJ2-3; V: TRBV12-3/TRBV12-4
CDR3: CASRGDSSNQPQHF; D: TRBD1; J: TRBJ1-5; V: TRBV2
CDR3: CASSFSGGTDTQYF; D: TRBD2; J: TRBJ2-3; V: TRBV7-2
CDR3: CSARDPLAGPFF; D: .; J: TRBJ2-1; V: TRBV20-1
CDR3: CASSPDSDPREKLFF; D: .; J: TRBJ1-4; V: TRBV5-5
CDR3: CSAGETGFGTQYF; D: .; J: TRBJ2-5; V: TRBV20-1
CDR3: CASSQPTGEAFF; D: .; J: TRBJ1-1; V: TRBV4-2
CDR3: CSVEAFRETQYF; D: .; J: TRBJ2-5; V: TRBV29-1
CDR3: CASSALVGSSDEQFF; D: .; J: TRBJ2-1; V: TRBV18
CDR3: CASSPLAVRGGTDTQYF; D: .; J: TRBJ2-3; V: TRBV18
CDR3: CAWKREETQYF; D: .; J: TRBJ2-5; V: TRBV30
CDR3: CASSRLAENTGELFF; D: TRBD2; J: TRBJ2-2; V: TRBV12-3/TRBV12-4
CDR3: CASSISGQLSAFF; D: .; J: TRBJ1-1; V: TRBV19
CDR3: CATHVRFSYGYTF; D: .; J: TRBJ1-2; V: TRBV23-1
CDR3: CASSEAFGAQYF; D: .; J: TRBJ2-5; V: TRBV6-5
CDR3: CATSDLIAGSYNEQFF; D: TRBD2; J: TRBJ2-1; V: TRBV24-1
CDR3: CASSLRGQQYF; D: TRBD1; J: TRBJ2-7; V: TRBV6-2/TRBV6-3
CDR3: CASSQDRSRQPQHF; D: .; J: TRBJ1-5; V: TRBV4-1
CDR3: CASGDPRTDTQYF; D: .; J: TRBJ2-3; V: TRBV25-1
CDR3: CSARESRGTQYF; D: .; J: TRBJ2-3; V: TRBV20-1
CDR3: CASAKTGFSNLSYEQYF; D: TRBD1; J: TRBJ2-7; V: TRBV2
CDR3: CVSSLEAGNNEQFF; D: .; J: TRBJ2-1; V: TRBV5-4
CDR3: CASRPPGRETQYF; D: .; J: TRBJ2-5; V: TRBV7-9
CDR3: CAIRADSVTEAFF; D: .; J: TRBJ1-1; V: TRBV10-3
CDR3: CASTALTGKPYEQYF; D: .; J: TRBJ2-7; V: TRBV6-1
CDR3: CASSPYGQNTEAFF; D: .; J: TRBJ1-1; V: TRBV5-4
CDR3: CASSPGLLALEPQHF; D: .; J: TRBJ1-5; V: TRBV7-9